A single sample is the source of the 21 T cell receptor beta chains below, sequenced in a study of T cell changes during pregnancy in multiple sclerosis. TCRdb's table, derived via immunoSEQ multiplex PCR, lists solely in-frame clones and lacks some. The data hold under 150,000 clones, with about 95% observed a single time. The sequences come from peripheral blood, collected after pregnancy. Every receptor here comes from a female donor with multiple sclerosis, enrolled in a pregnancy study.

This chain uses TRBV11-2 with TRBJ2-7; 9 nucleotides match TRBD2. CDR3 length equals 15 residues. The V gene's germline CDR1 is SGHAT and CDR2 FQNNGV. The trim removed 5 bases at V and 6 bases at J, leaving 11 bases unmatched. The CDR3: CASSQKREVVREQYF. CDR3 nucleotide sequence: TGTGCCAGCAGCCAGAAGCGGGAGGTTGTTCGCGAGCAGTACTTC.

The chain has TRBV19 and TRBJ1-1; no firm D call. The CDR3 is 13 amino acids. V lost 2 bases, J lost 2 bases, and 6 bases lay in between. Germline assignment: CDR1 LNHDA and CDR2 SQIVND (reference sequence). CDR3 bases: TGTGCCAGTAGTATACGGAGAAACACTGAAGCTTTCTTT. Residues: CASSIRRNTEAFF.

This clone occurred many times. The rearrangement uses TRBV18 and TRBJ2-7; D ambiguous. The CDR3 runs to 14 residues. The germline V and J ends were trimmed by 0 bases and 3 bases, with 9 bases remaining between them. CDR1 and CDR2 from the germline V gene are KGHSH and LQKENI. CDR3 residues: CASSPPVRVYEQYF. The DNA of the CDR3 is TGTGCCAGCTCACCACCGGTCCGCGTCTACGAGCAGTACTTC.

This clone is a singleton in its sample. This chain links TRBV27 with TRBJ2-2, with TRBD1 identical over 7 bases. The CDR3 sequence is 14 residues long. Trimming at V came to 4 bases and at J to 4 bases, leaving 3 bases not matched to a gene. Germline CDR1 reads MNHEY; CDR2 reads SMNVEV (reference sequence). CDR3 bases: TGTGCCAGCAGTTCGGGGACAGCCACCGGGGAGCTGTTTTTT. Residues: CASSSGTATGELFF.

V is TRBV19 and J is TRBJ2-1; TRBD1 matches at 8 bases. The CDR3 runs to 15 residues. Trimming removed 3 bases from V and 6 bases from J; junction bases left unmatched: 7. CDR1 LNHDA and CDR2 SQIVND come from the germline V gene (reference sequence). CDR3 sequence (DNA): TGTGCCAGTAGTATCGGCCAGGGGGCGGGCAATGAGCAGTTCTTC. It specifies CASSIGQGAGNEQFF. The variable domain in full, with the rest retrieved from reference TRBV19 and TRBJ2-1, is DGGITQSPKYLFRKEGQNVTLSCEQNLNHDAMYWYRQDPGQGLRLIYYSQIVNDFQKGDIAEGYSVSREKKESFPLTVTSAQKNPTAFYLCASSIGQGAGNEQFFGPGTRLTVL.

This clone came up once. V and J are TRBV7-9 and TRBJ2-7; possibly TRBD1 for D (5 bases). V was shortened by 6 bases and J by 2 bases, with 14 bases between the two germline ends. This CDR3 is built from 14 residues. Germline V gene lookup returns CDR1 SEHNR and CDR2 FQNEAQ (reference sequence). The CDR3 DNA sequence: TGTGCCAGCAGACTAACAGGTTCTACCTACGAGCAGTACTTC. Amino acid sequence: CASRLTGSTYEQYF.

This chain uses TRBV28 with TRBJ2-2; no clear D. Germline-derived CDR1 and CDR2 are MDHEN and SYDVKM. Trimming took off 5 bases at V and 6 bases at J, with 13 bases between the two ends. The CDR3 contains 14 residues. CDR3 protein: CASSTAVVSGELFF. CDR3 DNA sequence: TGTGCCAGCAGTACGGCGGTTGTGTCCGGGGAGCTGTTTTTT.

This chain joins TRBV19 and TRBJ1-3; a possible D gene is TRBD1 (6 bases). CDR1 is LNHDA and CDR2 is SQIVND in the germline V gene (reference sequence). Between the trimmed V and J ends, which lost 3 bases and 5 bases, there was a span of 14 bases. The CDR3 extends over 15 amino acids. The CDR3 DNA is TGTGCCAGTAGTATGGTGGGGGCGCGGAGAAACACCATATATTTT. Its translation: CASSMVGARRNTIYF.

The CDR3 loop is CASSRGQRSSYEQYF. The CDR3 region has the DNA TGTGCCAGCAGCCGGGGACAGAGAAGCTCCTACGAGCAGTACTTC. This chain uses TRBV5-6 with TRBJ2-7; 7 positions match TRBD1. From germline, CDR1 is SGHDT and CDR2 YYEEEE. V shed 4 bases, J shed 0 bases, and the junction held 7 bases outside the gene matches. The CDR3 covers 15 residues.

The V gene is TRBV27, the J gene TRBJ2-2, with 7 bases that match TRBD2. V lost 7 bases and J lost 7; bases outside the gene matches: 0. Germline values: CDR1 MNHEY, CDR2 SMNVEV (reference sequence). This CDR3 is built from 11 residues. CDR3 nucleotide sequence: TGTGCCAGCACGGGGGGCGGGGAGCTGTTTTTT. It yields the protein CASTGGGELFF.

The chain recombines TRBV18 with TRBJ1-5; a weak D match, TRBD1 (6 bases). CDR1 and CDR2 from the germline V gene are KGHSH and LQKENI. This CDR3 is built from 13 residues. V gave up 8 bases and J gave up 1 base, with 9 bases separating them. DNA for the CDR3: TGTGCCAGCAGGGGGGGGAGCAATCAGCCCCAGCATTTT. It is translated as CASRGGSNQPQHF.

The chain employs TRBV7-9 and TRBJ1-1; the D gene is possibly TRBD1 (5 bases). The CDR3 is made up of 16 amino acids. The V gene's germline CDR1 is SEHNR and CDR2 FQNEAQ (reference sequence). V shed 1 base and J shed 0 bases, with 12 bases lying between them. The CDR3 coding sequence is TGTGCCAGCAGCTTAGTAGGGGCAGGGATGAACACTGAAGCTTTCTTT. It codes for CASSLVGAGMNTEAFF.

This clone was seen only once. This chain connects TRBV25-1 to TRBJ2-1; 7 bases are a match to TRBD1. Losses at the gene ends were 6 bases for V and 0 bases for J; bases not matched to a gene: 8. This CDR3 is built from 16 residues. Germline values: CDR1 MGHDK, CDR2 SYGVNS. CDR3 sequence: CASSNYGTASYNEQFF. CDR3 coding DNA: TGTGCCAGCAGCAACTACGGGACAGCCTCCTACAATGAGCAGTTCTTC.

CDR3 nucleotides: TGTGCCAGCTCACCACAGGGGGCGCGGCGTCCCTTCGGCTACACCTTC. This encodes CASSPQGARRPFGYTF. The chain uses TRBV18 and TRBJ1-2, with 7 positions matching TRBD1. Germline-derived CDR1 and CDR2 are KGHSH and LQKENI. With 1 base clipped from V and 8 bases from J, the junction kept 13 bases outside the gene matches. This CDR3 contains 16 residues.

The gene calls are TRBV5-6 and TRBJ2-1, with TRBD2 matching over 9 bases. This CDR3 has 12 residues. CDR1 and CDR2 from the germline V gene are SGHDT and YYEEEE. The trim removed 0 bases at V and 16 bases at J, leaving 5 bases unmatched. The CDR3 DNA reads TGTGCCAGCAGCTTGGGAGCGGGAGGAAGATTCTTC. Translated: CASSLGAGGRFF.

The chain is built from TRBV27 and TRBJ2-1; tentatively, D is TRBD1 (5 bases). There are 13 residues in the CDR3. Looked up from germline, CDR1 is MNHEY and CDR2 is SMNVEV (reference sequence). V was cut by 1 base and J by 4 bases, with 5 bases left in between. CDR3 region: CASSLYRYNEQFF. The CDR3 DNA reads as TGTGCCAGCAGTTTATACAGGTACAATGAGCAGTTCTTC.

This chain connects TRBV11-3 to TRBJ1-1; possible D gene TRBD1, 5 bases. Looked up from germline, CDR1 is SGHNT and CDR2 is YENEEA. This CDR3 spans 14 amino acids. The V and J ends lost 2 bases and 7 bases respectively, with 14 bases between them. CDR3 sequence reads: CASSLQGEEGEAFF. As DNA, the CDR3 is TGTGCCAGCAGCTTACAGGGCGAGGAGGGTGAAGCTTTCTTT.

J is TRBJ2-5 and V is TRBV5-1; TRBD2 might be the D (6 bases). The germline V gene has CDR1 SGHRS and CDR2 YFSETQ. The germline V and J ends were trimmed by 5 bases and 1 base, with 12 bases remaining between them. The CDR3 sequence is 14 residues long. In DNA, the CDR3 is TGCGCCAGCAGTCGGCTTAGCGGCCAAGAGACCCAGTACTTC. This gives the protein CASSRLSGQETQYF.

This chain joins TRBV5-1 and TRBJ2-3; no clear D gene. The V and J ends lost 1 base and 0 bases respectively, with 12 bases between them. CDR1 and CDR2 from the germline V gene are SGHRS and YFSETQ. This CDR3 spans 16 amino acids. The DNA of the CDR3 is TGCGCCAGCAGCTTGCTGGTCACCACTAGCACAGATACGCAGTATTTT. Residues: CASSLLVTTSTDTQYF.

The chain couples TRBV7-8 to TRBJ1-5, with a tentative D call TRBD1 (6 bases). The V end lost 5 bases, the J end lost 0 bases, and 17 bases lay between the germline ends. Germline V gene lookup returns CDR1 SGHVS and CDR2 FQNEAQ. The CDR3 loop spans 17 amino acids. CDR3 DNA: TGTGCCAGCAGCACCAAGGGGGTCCCAAATAGCAATCAGCCCCAGCATTTT. It encodes CASSTKGVPNSNQPQHF.

The V gene is TRBV5-1, the J gene TRBJ2-3, with TRBD2 matching 9 bases. CDR1 and CDR2 (germline): SGHRS, YFSETQ. The V segment lost 4 bases and the J segment 2 bases; nucleotides outside the gene matches: 5. This CDR3 region has 15 residues. Here the CDR3 DNA reads TGCGCCAGCAGCACCTTAGCGGGAGCCACAGATACGCAGTATTTT. Its protein is CASSTLAGATDTQYF.